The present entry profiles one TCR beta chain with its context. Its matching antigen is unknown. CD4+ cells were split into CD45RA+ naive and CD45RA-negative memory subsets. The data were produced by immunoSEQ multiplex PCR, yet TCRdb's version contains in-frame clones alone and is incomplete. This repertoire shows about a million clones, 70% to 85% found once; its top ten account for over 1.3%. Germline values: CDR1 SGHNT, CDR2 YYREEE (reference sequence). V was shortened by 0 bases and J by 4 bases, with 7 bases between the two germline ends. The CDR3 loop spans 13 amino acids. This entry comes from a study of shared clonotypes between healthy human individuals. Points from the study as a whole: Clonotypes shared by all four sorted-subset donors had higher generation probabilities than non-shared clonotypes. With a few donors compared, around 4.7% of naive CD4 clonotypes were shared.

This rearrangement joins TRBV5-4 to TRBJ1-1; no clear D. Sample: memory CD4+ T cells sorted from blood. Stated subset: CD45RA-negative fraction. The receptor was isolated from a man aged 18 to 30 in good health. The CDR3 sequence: CASSLAPPTEAFF. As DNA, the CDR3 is TGTGCCAGCAGCTTGGCGCCCCCCACTGAAGCTTTCTTT.